This TCR beta chain was sequenced in a study of blood T cell repertoires in COVID-19. At the level of the study: PBMCs, B-cell-depleted T cells, or T cells provided the cDNA or gDNA that made up the material.

In its sample, this clone was seen a few times. How the authors handled the data: Reference gene primer amplification gave nucleated cell count estimates. Profiling relied on immunoSEQ multiplex PCR, and the TCRdb table lists in-frame clones only, not all of them. The V and J calls and clone size come from that table; D and trimming were worked out from the DNA. Seen here are around 160,000 clones, approximately 90% observed once, and the top ten hold approximately 2%. Trimming removed 5 bases from V and 7 bases from J, with 14 bases in between. The CDR3 loop spans 14 amino acids. Germline V gene sequence: CDR1 MNHEY, CDR2 SMNVEV (reference sequence).

This clonotype originated in a man younger than 30 with acute or convalescent COVID-19. This sequence joins TRBV27 and TRBJ2-2; D possibly corresponds to TRBD1 (5 bases). Sequenced material: peripheral blood. Written as DNA, the CDR3 is TGTGCCAGCAGTCAACAGGCTCGGGTCGGGGAGCTGTTTTTT. This gives the protein CASSQQARVGELFF.